Each of the 32 T cell receptor beta chains below was sequenced from the same sample in a study of shared clonotypes between healthy human individuals. This table comes from immunoSEQ multiplex PCR, and its TCRdb copy is limited to in-frame clones, with some not included. The table lists 2 million to 2.5 million clones, roughly 90% of them singletons. The source material was naive CD4+ T cells from PBMCs. Subset meaning: CD45RA+ positively selected. The receptors come from a man aged 18 to 30 in good health. Some clones in this sample may be carry-over from other donors' samples.

V usage is TRBV6-5 and J usage is TRBJ2-7, with D perhaps given as TRBD1 or TRBD2 (7 bases each). There are 15 residues in the CDR3. CDR1 MNHEY and CDR2 SVGAGI come from the germline V gene. V shed 7 bases and J shed 2 bases, with 18 bases lying between them. The CDR3 reads CASKVGPGGAYEQYF. CDR3 bases: TGTGCCAGCAAGGTTGGGCCAGGGGGGGCCTACGAGCAGTACTTC.

This rearrangement joins TRBV7-2 to TRBJ1-2; 8 bases agree with TRBD1. The CDR3 contains 14 residues. Per germline, CDR1 SGHTA and CDR2 FQGNSA. Germline trimming cut 0 bases from V and 6 bases from J; bases unmatched to any gene: 3. CDR3 residues: CASSLAGRGHGYTF. The CDR3 DNA follows: TGTGCCAGCAGCTTAGCGGGCAGGGGGCATGGCTACACCTTC.

The rearrangement links TRBV5-8 to TRBJ2-7, with D possibly TRBD2 on 6 matching bases. This CDR3 has 16 residues. Looked up from germline, CDR1 is SGHTS and CDR2 is YDEGEE. The V end was cut by 0 bases, the J end by 3 bases, with 16 bases between. The chain's CDR3 is CASSLVRENRGYEQYF. As DNA, the CDR3 is TGTGCCAGCAGCTTGGTTCGGGAGAACCGGGGCTACGAGCAGTACTTC.

CDR3 in amino acids: CASSPRLAGPPRNNEQFF. CDR3 DNA sequence: TGTGCCAGCAGCCCTCGACTAGCGGGACCCCCTAGGAACAATGAGCAGTTCTTC. The chain couples TRBV7-3 to TRBJ2-1; the match to TRBD2 covers 11 bases. This CDR3 contains 18 residues. V gave up 5 bases and J gave up 5 bases; unmatched junction bases: 14. Germline V gene lookup returns CDR1 SGHTA and CDR2 FQGTGA. Combining the CDR3 with reference TRBV7-3 and TRBJ2-1 gives the whole variable domain GAGVSQTPSNKVTEKGKYVELRCDPISGHTALYWYRQSLGQGPEFLIYFQGTGAADDSGLPNDRFFAVRPEGSVSTLKIQRTERGDSAVYLCASSPRLAGPPRNNEQFFGPGTRLTVL.

Comments on this clone: Other DNA sequences in this specimen translate into the identical CDR3. This chain links TRBV5-6 with TRBJ2-3; the D gene is possibly TRBD1 (6 bases). The germline V and J ends were trimmed by 1 base and 2 bases, with 11 bases remaining between them. The CDR3 loop spans 15 amino acids. Germline CDR1 reads SGHDT; CDR2 reads YYEEEE. The CDR3 spells CASSLPGANTDTQYF. In DNA form, the CDR3 reads TGTGCCAGCAGCTTGCCAGGGGCCAACACAGATACGCAGTATTTT. Full variable domain (remainder filled in from reference TRBV5-6 and TRBJ2-3): DAGVTQSPTHLIKTRGQQVTLRCSPKSGHDTVSWYQQALGQGPQFIFQYYEEEERQRGNFPDRFSGHQFPNYSSELNVNALLLGDSALYLCASSLPGANTDTQYFGPGTRLTVL.

The chain joins TRBV19 to TRBJ1-5; TRBD1 might be the D (5 bases). The V and J ends lost 1 base and 6 bases respectively, with 13 bases between them. The CDR3 length is 15 residues. Germline V CDR1 and CDR2: LNHDA, SQIVND (reference sequence). The DNA of the CDR3 is TGTGCCAGTAGTATAGGGGGACTGAAAGGTCAGCCCCAGCATTTT. Encoded protein: CASSIGGLKGQPQHF. The entire variable domain, with the rest obtained from reference TRBV19 and TRBJ1-5, is as follows: DGGITQSPKYLFRKEGQNVTLSCEQNLNHDAMYWYRQDPGQGLRLIYYSQIVNDFQKGDIAEGYSVSREKKESFPLTVTSAQKNPTAFYLCASSIGGLKGQPQHFGDGTRLSIL.

CDR3 protein: CASSQGFPYLAEYNEQFF. The CDR3 DNA follows: TGCGCCAGCAGCCAAGGATTTCCCTATCTAGCGGAATACAATGAGCAGTTCTTC. The V gene is TRBV4-3, the J gene TRBJ2-1; 7 bases fit TRBD2. Germline V gene sequence: CDR1 LGHNA, CDR2 YSLEER. There are 18 residues in the CDR3. Trimming removed 1 base from V and 4 bases from J; junction bases left unmatched: 13.

This sequence joins TRBV5-1 and TRBJ2-3; D not certain. Germline V CDR1 and CDR2: SGHRS, YFSETQ. V shed 6 bases and J shed 1 base, with 12 bases lying between them. The CDR3 is made up of 14 amino acids. Here the CDR3 reads CASKPEGGTDTQYF. CDR3 nucleotides: TGCGCCAGCAAGCCCGAAGGAGGCACAGATACGCAGTATTTT.

As for this clone: Other DNA sequences in this sample translate to the same CDR3. V usage is TRBV28 and J usage is TRBJ1-4; possibly TRBD1 for D (5 bases). This CDR3 region has 13 residues. The V gene lost 6 bases and the J gene lost 4 bases, with 9 bases spanning the gap. From germline, CDR1 is MDHEN and CDR2 SYDVKM. In DNA form, the CDR3 reads TGTGCCAGCAGCCGACAGCTTAATGAAAAACTGTTTTTT. Its protein product is CASSRQLNEKLFF.

The rearrangement links TRBV7-9 to TRBJ2-7; D perhaps matches TRBD1 (5 bases). Trimming removed 0 bases at V and 6 bases at J, with 12 bases between. The CDR3 consists of 14 residues. Germline lookup yields CDR1 SEHNR and CDR2 FQNEAQ (reference sequence). The DNA of the CDR3 is TGTGCCAGCAGCTTAGCCGCAGGGCTCGGCGAGCAGTACTTC. It specifies CASSLAAGLGEQYF.

The chain links TRBV7-3 to TRBJ1-2; 9 bases map to TRBD1. The germline CDR1 and CDR2 sequences are SGHTA and FQGTGA. With V trimmed by 4 bases and J by 12 bases, 9 bases remained unmatched. The CDR3 has 13 residues. CDR3 in DNA: TGTGCCAGCAGCTCGAGGACAGGGGCCCCCGACACCTTC. It codes for CASSSRTGAPDTF.

This chain connects TRBV29-1 to TRBJ2-5; the D is unclear. Germline loops: CDR1 SQVTM, CDR2 ANQGSEA. The CDR3 is 13 residues long. With 1 base removed from V and 3 bases from J, the gap between germline ends came to 9 bases. The CDR3 sequence: CSVEVSRKETQYF. In DNA, the CDR3 is TGCAGCGTTGAAGTTTCGAGAAAAGAGACCCAGTACTTC.

The chain is built from TRBV27 and TRBJ1-1; 8 nucleotides match TRBD1. Trimming took 8 bases from V and 5 from J; bases not matched to a gene: 13. The germline V gene encodes CDR1 MNHEY and CDR2 SMNVEV (reference sequence). This CDR3 spans 15 amino acids. CDR3 in amino acids: CASQSITGGGTEAFF. The DNA for the CDR3 is TGTGCCAGCCAGTCCATCACAGGGGGTGGAACTGAAGCTTTCTTT.

This clone appeared a few times. V usage is TRBV2 and J usage is TRBJ1-1; 7 positions agree with TRBD1. CDR3 length: 15 residues. V dropped 5 bases and J dropped 0; count of bases not matched to a gene: 6. In germline, CDR1 is SNHLY, CDR2 FYNNEI. The chain's CDR3 is CASSIDRAMNTEAFF. Written as DNA, the CDR3 is TGTGCCAGCAGTATTGACAGGGCCATGAACACTGAAGCTTTCTTT. Using reference TRBV2 and TRBJ1-1 for the parts outside the CDR3, the full variable domain is EPEVTQTPSHQVTQMGQEVILRCVPISNHLYFYWYRQILGQKVEFLVSFYNNEISEKSEIFDDQFSVERPDGSNFTLKIRSTKLEDSAMYFCASSIDRAMNTEAFFGQGTRLTVV.

The chain employs TRBV7-9 and TRBJ1-6; 7 bases map to TRBD1. The CDR3 has 13 amino acids. J gave up 10 bases and V 4 bases, and 4 bases lay outside the gene matches. Germline V gene lookup returns CDR1 SEHNR and CDR2 FQNEAQ (reference sequence). The CDR3 reads CASSWRQGSPLHF. Here the CDR3 DNA reads TGTGCCAGCAGCTGGCGACAGGGATCACCCCTCCACTTT.

The chain uses TRBV7-2 and TRBJ2-4, with TRBD1 matching over 7 bases. Looked up from germline, CDR1 is SGHTA and CDR2 is FQGNSA. V shed 6 bases and J 8 bases; nucleotides not matched to a gene: 13. The CDR3 covers 15 residues. The CDR3 is CASRYRGQKRDIQYF. In nucleotides, the CDR3 is TGTGCCAGCAGATACAGGGGCCAAAAACGGGACATTCAGTACTTC.

V usage is TRBV19 and J usage is TRBJ2-4; 11 bases map to TRBD2. CDR3 length: 22 residues. Germline V gene data show CDR1 as LNHDA and CDR2 as SQIVND (reference sequence). With V trimmed by 1 base and J by 3 bases, 20 bases remained unmatched. The CDR3 DNA is TGTGCCAGTAGTATAGGTGGGAGTTCTAGCGGGAGGTCGCCACTGGTCAAAAACATTCAGTACTTC. Protein sequence: CASSIGGSSSGRSPLVKNIQYF.

V usage is TRBV18 and J usage is TRBJ2-4; 9 bases agree with TRBD1. In germline, CDR1 is KGHSH, CDR2 LQKENI. V lost 3 bases and J lost 0; bases outside the gene matches: 3. This CDR3 contains 16 residues. The CDR3 region is CASSPVTGGAKNIQYF. In DNA, the CDR3 is TGTGCCAGCTCACCGGTGACAGGGGGAGCCAAAAACATTCAGTACTTC.

V gene TRBV2 combines with J gene TRBJ2-7; the match to TRBD1 covers 7 bases. V lost 3 bases, J lost 3 bases, and 5 bases stayed unmatched. Per the germline V gene, CDR1 is SNHLY and CDR2 is FYNNEI. CDR3 size: 14 residues. This chain's CDR3 is CASSDQGDLYEQYF. CDR3 nucleotide sequence: TGTGCCAGCAGTGACCAGGGGGATCTCTACGAGCAGTACTTC.

Only one count was recorded for this clone. This chain uses TRBV7-8 with TRBJ2-7; 8 bases align to TRBD1. Germline V CDR1 and CDR2: SGHVS, FQNEAQ. After removal of 2 bases from V and 5 bases from J, the junction contained 8 bases not matched to a gene. The CDR3 sequence is 15 residues long. The CDR3 region is CASSLRQGARDEQYF. The CDR3 DNA follows: TGTGCCAGCAGCTTACGGCAGGGGGCTAGGGACGAGCAGTACTTC.

The table lists this clone with a count of one. The chain is built from TRBV28 and TRBJ1-3; D remains ambiguous. CDR1 is MDHEN and CDR2 is SYDVKM in the germline V gene. V dropped 1 base and J dropped 10 bases, with 11 bases sitting between them. CDR3 length: 13 residues. The CDR3, as DNA: TGTGCCAGCAGTTTATTGGTCCCCGGGACCATATATTTT. It encodes CASSLLVPGTIYF.

This sequence joins TRBV6-5 and TRBJ2-7; a weak D match, TRBD1 (5 bases). The germline V gene has CDR1 MNHEY and CDR2 SVGAGI. Trimming cost V 5 bases and J 0 bases, with 11 bases left between them. The CDR3 covers 14 residues. Here the CDR3 reads CASSPDRSSYEQYF. CDR3 nucleotides: TGTGCCAGCAGTCCCGACAGAAGCTCCTACGAGCAGTACTTC.

CDR3 in DNA: TGCGCCAGCAGCTTTCTTGCGCCTGGAAACACCATATATTTT. This translates into CASSFLAPGNTIYF. The chain carries TRBV5-1 and TRBJ1-3, with D hard to call. CDR1 and CDR2 from the germline V gene are SGHRS and YFSETQ. The CDR3 runs to 14 residues. V was pared by 2 bases and J by 2 bases, with 8 bases between.

This chain links TRBV27 with TRBJ2-6; D unclear. V lost 0 bases, J lost 2 bases, and 2 bases lay in between. Looked up from germline, CDR1 is MNHEY and CDR2 is SMNVEV (reference sequence). The CDR3 is 14 residues long. The CDR3 DNA is TGTGCCAGCAGTTTATCGACTGGGGCCAACGTCCTGACTTTC. It translates to CASSLSTGANVLTF.

This clone showed up just once. The chain has TRBV5-8 and TRBJ2-1; 7 bases align to TRBD1. Germline V CDR1 and CDR2: SGHTS, YDEGEE. V was clipped by 4 bases and J by 8 bases; unmatched bases: 9. The CDR3 extends over 14 amino acids. The CDR3 region is CASSPRTGRYEQFF. The CDR3 nucleotides are TGTGCCAGCAGCCCCCGGACAGGTCGCTATGAGCAGTTCTTC. The variable domain in full, with the rest retrieved from reference TRBV5-8 and TRBJ2-1, is EAGVTQSPTHLIKTRGQQATLRCSPISGHTSVYWYQQALGLGLQFLLWYDEGEERNRGNFPPRFSGRQFPNYSSELNVNALELEDSALYLCASSPRTGRYEQFFGPGTRLTVL.

The chain links TRBV28 to TRBJ2-1; 9 bases line up with TRBD1. CDR1 MDHEN and CDR2 SYDVKM come from the germline V gene. The CDR3 extends over 16 amino acids. V lost 5 bases, J lost 4 bases, and 9 bases stayed unmatched. This CDR3 is CASSTTGTGRYNEQFF. The CDR3 coding sequence is TGTGCCAGCAGTACTACCGGGACAGGGAGATACAATGAGCAGTTCTTC.

The chain joins TRBV7-6 to TRBJ2-7; perhaps TRBD1 as D (5 bases). Per germline, CDR1 SGHVS and CDR2 FNYEAQ. The CDR3 extends over 12 amino acids. The ends were cut back, 5 bases at V and 5 bases at J, with 10 bases in the middle. The CDR3 loop reads CASSTDRDEQYF. Here the CDR3 DNA reads TGTGCCAGCAGCACCGACAGAGACGAGCAGTACTTC.

V is TRBV28 and J is TRBJ1-2; D is perhaps TRBD1 (6 bases). V was cut by 8 bases and J by 2 bases, with 18 bases left in between. Germline V gives CDR1 MDHEN, CDR2 SYDVKM. The CDR3 is made up of 15 amino acids. The CDR3 is CASPSGGHQNYGYTF. CDR3 nucleotides: TGTGCCAGCCCTAGCGGGGGACACCAAAACTATGGCTACACCTTC.

The chain links TRBV14 to TRBJ2-7; a weak D match, TRBD2 (5 bases). CDR1 is SGHDN and CDR2 is FVKESK in the germline V gene. The CDR3 is made up of 14 amino acids. V was pared by 0 bases and J by 7 bases, with 13 bases between. CDR3 loop: CASSQDIGVGEQYF. The CDR3 bases are TGTGCCAGCAGCCAAGATATCGGGGTTGGGGAGCAGTACTTC.

Worth noting for this clone: The same CDR3 is also encoded by other DNA sequences in this sample. The rearrangement uses TRBV29-1 and TRBJ2-6; D is ambiguous. The CDR3 has 14 amino acids. The V end lost 4 bases, the J end lost 0 bases, and 7 bases lay between the germline ends. Germline lookup yields CDR1 SQVTM and CDR2 ANQGSEA. CDR3 DNA: TGCAGCGTTGCAGTGAACTCTGGGGCCAACGTCCTGACTTTC. Its translation is CSVAVNSGANVLTF. The full variable domain, completed using reference TRBV29-1 and TRBJ2-6, is SAVISQKPSRDICQRGTSLTIQCQVDSQVTMMFWYRQQPGQSLTLIATANQGSEATYESGFVIDKFPISRPNLTFSTLTVSNMSPEDSSIYLCSVAVNSGANVLTFGAGSRLTVL.

This chain connects TRBV4-2 to TRBJ2-7, with no clear D. Germline values: CDR1 LGHNA, CDR2 YNFKEQ. Trimming left V 1 base short and J 2 bases short, with 12 bases between. The CDR3 covers 15 residues. This CDR3 reads CASSQVLSRTYEQYF. Here the CDR3 DNA reads TGTGCCAGCAGCCAAGTTCTCTCCCGGACCTACGAGCAGTACTTC.

This clone showed up just a few times. The chain employs TRBV7-8 and TRBJ2-2; D gene uncertain. The V gene lost 5 bases and the J gene lost 5 bases, with 18 bases spanning the gap. The germline V gene has CDR1 SGHVS and CDR2 FQNEAQ. The CDR3 length is 16 residues. CDR3: CASSKGGNSLTGELFF. The CDR3 DNA is TGTGCCAGCAGCAAAGGCGGAAACAGCCTTACCGGGGAGCTGTTTTTT.